A single sample gave rise to the 21 T cell receptor beta chains below, sequenced in a study of T cells after yellow fever vaccination (dated by TCRdb to the late 2010s). Libraries were built with 5' RACE. The run used an Illumina HiSeq 2500. TCRdb passed the public sequencing reads through fastp at Q25 and MiXCR, retaining productive beta sequences. Duplicate CDR3 protein sequences are folded into a single record with the most common DNA and genes. The sample data list about 160,000 distinct CDR3 sequences, and approximately 6.7% of these were observed just once. The ten largest clones represent more than 2% of the sample. The sample's treatment or condition label is to be understood as: live attenuated yellow fever vaccine strain. This material consisted of CD4+ T cells sorted from PBMCs, taken roughly 5 days after the first yellow fever vaccination. All receptors come from a man aged 18-30 years who received the YFV17D yellow fever vaccine.

The table lists this clonotype with many counts. This rearrangement joins TRBV2 to TRBJ2-1, with 8 bases lining up with TRBD1. This CDR3 has 13 amino acids. The V segment lost 7 bases and the J segment 4 bases; nucleotides outside the gene matches: 3. From germline, CDR1 is SNHLY and CDR2 FYNNEI. The CDR3 sequence is CASMTGEYNEQFF. CDR3 in DNA: TGTGCCAGCATGACAGGGGAATACAATGAGCAGTTCTTC.

Only a few counts were recorded for this clonotype. J is TRBJ2-3 and V is TRBV7-2, with D possibly TRBD1 on 6 matching bases. This CDR3 region has 13 residues. Germline CDR1 and CDR2: SGHTA and FQGNSA. V was cut by 5 bases and J by 2 bases, with 8 bases left in between. CDR3 DNA: TGTGCCAGCAGCGAGGGGGTCACAGATACGCAGTATTTT. This sequence encodes CASSEGVTDTQYF.

This clonotype was seen a few times. The chain couples TRBV7-2 to TRBJ1-6; no definite D call. This CDR3 spans 13 amino acids. Deletions cut 2 bases from V and 10 bases from J, with 9 bases between. Germline values: CDR1 SGHTA, CDR2 FQGNSA. The CDR3: CASSLISRSPLHF. The CDR3 DNA is TGTGCCAGCAGCTTAATCAGTAGGTCACCCCTCCACTTT.

This clonotype appeared many times. The V call is TRBV27, the J call TRBJ1-2; D remains ambiguous. Trimming took 5 bases from V and 4 from J, leaving 8 bases between them. Germline loops: CDR1 MNHEY, CDR2 SMNVEV (reference sequence). The CDR3 is made up of 12 amino acids. The CDR3 DNA reads as TGTGCCAGCAGTAGATGGGGCTATGGCTACACCTTC. Translation gives CASSRWGYGYTF.

This clonotype was recorded only once. At one boundary the junction diverges from the germline segment, which might be a read error. The rearrangement joins TRBV12-3 or TRBV12-4 to TRBJ1-5, with D possibly TRBD1 on 6 matching bases. This CDR3 spans 13 amino acids. CDR3 DNA sequence: TGTGCCAGCAGCAAAACAGGGAATCAGCACCAGCATTTT. Translation gives CASSKTGNQHQHF.

This clonotype was counted many times. The rearrangement uses TRBV29-1 and TRBJ1-1, with TRBD1 matching 7 bases. Unmatched junction bases numbered 3, after V lost 4 bases and J lost 7 bases. This CDR3 comprises 11 residues. Germline assignment: CDR1 SQVTM and CDR2 ANQGSEA. The CDR3 DNA reads TGCAGCGTTGTGACAGGGATTGAAGCTTTCTTT. This sequence encodes CSVVTGIEAFF.

This clonotype was counted many times. The chain employs TRBV6-2 or TRBV6-3 and TRBJ1-2; D may be TRBD1 (5 bases). Per the germline V gene, CDR1 is MNHEY and CDR2 is SVGEGT. This CDR3 contains 14 residues. V was cut by 7 bases and J by 4 bases, with 16 bases left in between. The CDR3 DNA reads as TGTGCCAGCAACTTACGACGGGGCCCCTATGGCTACACCTTC. Its protein is CASNLRRGPYGYTF.

This clonotype has only a few counts. The J gene is TRBJ1-4, the V gene TRBV19; TRBD1 matches 9 bases. Germline CDR1 and CDR2: LNHDA and SQIVND (reference sequence). The length of the CDR3 is 16 residues. Unmatched junction bases numbered 21, after V lost 8 bases and J lost 14 bases. The CDR3 coding sequence is TGTGCCAGTGGCGATCCGGGACAGGGCTCAAGGAGGTCCCTGTTTTTT. As protein: CASGDPGQGSRRSLFF.

This clonotype showed up many times. The CDR3 is CASSLYRGDSYNEQFF. CDR3 DNA sequence: TGTGCCAGCAGCTTATACAGGGGCGACTCCTACAATGAGCAGTTCTTC. The chain combines TRBV7-2 with TRBJ2-1; 7 bases are a match to TRBD1. The length of the CDR3 is 16 residues. J lost 0 bases, V lost 2 bases, and 4 bases had no gene match. CDR1 is SGHTA and CDR2 is FQGNSA in the germline V gene.

This clonotype came up many times. The chain combines TRBV13 with TRBJ2-7; 7 bases fit TRBD1. Looked up from germline, CDR1 is PRHDT and CDR2 is FYEKMQ (reference sequence). This CDR3 region has 13 residues. Unmatched junction bases numbered 8, after V lost 6 bases and J lost 6 bases. The CDR3 region has the DNA TGTGCCAGCAGGATCAGGGGGTCTGGCGAGCAGTACGTC. Translating it yields CASRIRGSGEQYV.

In its sample, this clonotype was seen many times. The chain carries TRBV7-2 and TRBJ2-3; weak D call: TRBD2 (6 bases). The CDR3 is 15 residues long. Germline lookup yields CDR1 SGHTA and CDR2 FQGNSA. Trimming left V 6 bases short and J 3 bases short, with 16 bases between. The CDR3 spells CASSRPSGRTDTQYF. The CDR3 bases are TGTGCCAGCAGTAGACCCTCGGGGAGGACAGATACGCAGTATTTT.

The chain carries TRBV7-9 and TRBJ1-2, with 9 bases matching TRBD1. The length of the CDR3 is 15 residues. Germline V CDR1 and CDR2: SEHNR, FQNEAQ (reference sequence). J gave up 8 bases and V 0 bases, and 7 bases lay outside the gene matches. CDR3 DNA sequence: TGTGCCAGCAGCTTAGCCTGGACAGGGGAAGGAGGCTACACCTTC. Encoded protein: CASSLAWTGEGGYTF.

This clonotype showed up many times. V usage is TRBV2 and J usage is TRBJ2-2; D possibly corresponds to TRBD2 (5 bases). The V end was cut by 3 bases, the J end by 4 bases, with 15 bases between. Germline lookup yields CDR1 SNHLY and CDR2 FYNNEI. This CDR3 has 16 amino acids. In nucleotides, the CDR3 is TGTGCCAGCAGTGAGAGGGTTGCGAGGTCCACCGGGGAGCTGTTTTTT. Translating it yields CASSERVARSTGELFF. Together with reference TRBV2 and TRBJ2-2, the CDR3 gives the full variable domain: EPEVTQTPSHQVTQMGQEVILRCVPISNHLYFYWYRQILGQKVEFLVSFYNNEISEKSEIFDDQFSVERPDGSNFTLKIRSTKLEDSAMYFCASSERVARSTGELFFGEGSRLTVL.

A few counts support this clonotype. The chain has TRBV5-4 and TRBJ2-3; D is undetermined. The CDR3 has 13 residues. Trimming took 5 bases from V and 3 from J, leaving 10 bases between them. CDR1 and CDR2 from the germline V gene are SGHNT and YYREEE (reference sequence). The CDR3 nucleotides are TGTGCCAGCAGACCGGACCCAACAGATACGCAGTATTTT. It is translated as CASRPDPTDTQYF.

This clonotype was seen at least ten times. This chain uses TRBV5-4 with TRBJ2-3; 10 nucleotides agree with TRBD2. In germline, CDR1 is SGHNT, CDR2 YYREEE (reference sequence). CDR3 length: 17 residues. The V gene end was trimmed by 4 bases and the J gene end by 1 base; junction bases not matched to a gene: 9. The CDR3 region is CASSLRTSGGGTDTQYF. DNA of the CDR3: TGTGCCAGCAGCCTCCGGACTAGCGGCGGAGGCACAGATACGCAGTATTTT.

This clonotype was seen only a few times. V usage is TRBV5-1 and J usage is TRBJ1-4, with D unresolved. The CDR3 totals 13 residues. The germline gives CDR1 SGHRS, CDR2 YFSETQ. The ends were cut back, 1 base at V and 2 bases at J, with 3 bases in the middle. The CDR3 region is CASSLPTNEKLFF. In nucleotides, the CDR3 is TGCGCCAGCAGCTTGCCGACTAATGAAAAACTGTTTTTT.

Many counts were recorded for this clonotype. The chain links TRBV18 to TRBJ2-5; the D call may be TRBD1 or TRBD2 (5 bases each). Germline assignment: CDR1 KGHSH and CDR2 LQKENI. V lost 4 bases and J 5 bases, leaving 23 bases between the germline ends. This CDR3 comprises 17 residues. The CDR3 sequence: CASSQRGTQRARETQYF. In DNA, the CDR3 is TGTGCCAGCTCACAGCGAGGGACCCAAAGGGCCAGGGAGACCCAGTACTTC.

This clonotype has just a few counts. The CDR3 reads CATSGDSQETQYF. The CDR3 DNA follows: TGTGCCACCAGCGGGGACAGCCAAGAGACCCAGTACTTC. This sequence joins TRBV24-1 and TRBJ2-5; TRBD1 matches at 7 bases. Trimming removed 7 bases from V and 1 base from J; junction bases left unmatched: 2. Germline V gene data show CDR1 as KGHDR and CDR2 as SFDVKD. The CDR3 spans 13 residues.

About this clonotype: The germline gene is not matched at one end of the junction; a read error may be the cause. V gene TRBV5-5 combines with J gene TRBJ1-1, with D uncertain. The CDR3 has 14 amino acids. Germline-derived CDR1 and CDR2 are SGHKS and YYEKEE (reference sequence). The CDR3 nucleotides read TGTGCCAGCAGCTTGCTAGGGAAGAACACTGAAGTTTTCTTT. It is translated as CASSLLGKNTEVFF.

This clonotype has ten or more counts. V and J are TRBV28 and TRBJ1-1, with D uncertain. The CDR3 has 11 amino acids. The V gene's germline CDR1 is MDHEN and CDR2 SYDVKM. The V and J ends lost 2 bases and 3 bases respectively, with 1 base between them. DNA for the CDR3: TGTGCCAGCAGTTTAGACACTGAAGCTTTCTTT. Protein: CASSLDTEAFF.

In its sample, this clonotype was seen many times. The rearrangement joins TRBV7-2 to TRBJ2-2, with unresolved D. This CDR3 has 14 amino acids. V lost 1 base and J lost 7, with 10 bases in between. From germline, CDR1 is SGHTA and CDR2 FQGNSA. The CDR3 loop is CASSLGALGGELFF. DNA for the CDR3: TGTGCCAGCAGCTTAGGGGCTTTGGGCGGGGAGCTGTTTTTT.